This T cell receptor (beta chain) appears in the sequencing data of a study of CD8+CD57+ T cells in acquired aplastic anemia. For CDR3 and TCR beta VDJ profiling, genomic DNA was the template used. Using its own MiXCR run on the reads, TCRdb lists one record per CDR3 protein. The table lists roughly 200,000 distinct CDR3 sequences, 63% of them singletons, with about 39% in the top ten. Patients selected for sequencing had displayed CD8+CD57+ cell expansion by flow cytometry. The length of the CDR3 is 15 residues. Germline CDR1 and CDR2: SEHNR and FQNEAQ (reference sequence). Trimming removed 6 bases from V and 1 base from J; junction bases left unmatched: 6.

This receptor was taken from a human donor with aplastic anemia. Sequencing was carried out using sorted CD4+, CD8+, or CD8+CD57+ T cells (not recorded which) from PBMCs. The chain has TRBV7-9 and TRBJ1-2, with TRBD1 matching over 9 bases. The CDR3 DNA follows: TGTGCCAGCAGTTTTAGGGGACAGGGTAACTATGGCTACACCTTC. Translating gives CASSFRGQGNYGYTF.